The source of this T cell receptor (beta chain) is a study of immune characterization of retroperitoneal liposarcoma. With V trimmed by 4 bases and J by 4 bases, 0 bases remained unmatched. Germline loops: CDR1 MNHNS, CDR2 SASEGT. This CDR3 is 15 amino acids long. TCRdb independently ran MiXCR on the PCR reads; one entry per CDR3 protein. This repertoire shows more than 15,000 distinct CDR3 sequences, more than 35% found once; its top ten account for roughly 7.3%. This clonotype was detected many times. The chain couples TRBV6-1 to TRBJ2-3, with 15 bases aligning to TRBD2. This sequence originates from a male donor with retroperitoneal liposarcoma. Sample: blood. The CDR3 sequence is CASSGTSGGADTQYF. CDR3 DNA: TGTGCCAGCAGTGGGACTAGCGGGGGGGCAGATACGCAGTATTTT.